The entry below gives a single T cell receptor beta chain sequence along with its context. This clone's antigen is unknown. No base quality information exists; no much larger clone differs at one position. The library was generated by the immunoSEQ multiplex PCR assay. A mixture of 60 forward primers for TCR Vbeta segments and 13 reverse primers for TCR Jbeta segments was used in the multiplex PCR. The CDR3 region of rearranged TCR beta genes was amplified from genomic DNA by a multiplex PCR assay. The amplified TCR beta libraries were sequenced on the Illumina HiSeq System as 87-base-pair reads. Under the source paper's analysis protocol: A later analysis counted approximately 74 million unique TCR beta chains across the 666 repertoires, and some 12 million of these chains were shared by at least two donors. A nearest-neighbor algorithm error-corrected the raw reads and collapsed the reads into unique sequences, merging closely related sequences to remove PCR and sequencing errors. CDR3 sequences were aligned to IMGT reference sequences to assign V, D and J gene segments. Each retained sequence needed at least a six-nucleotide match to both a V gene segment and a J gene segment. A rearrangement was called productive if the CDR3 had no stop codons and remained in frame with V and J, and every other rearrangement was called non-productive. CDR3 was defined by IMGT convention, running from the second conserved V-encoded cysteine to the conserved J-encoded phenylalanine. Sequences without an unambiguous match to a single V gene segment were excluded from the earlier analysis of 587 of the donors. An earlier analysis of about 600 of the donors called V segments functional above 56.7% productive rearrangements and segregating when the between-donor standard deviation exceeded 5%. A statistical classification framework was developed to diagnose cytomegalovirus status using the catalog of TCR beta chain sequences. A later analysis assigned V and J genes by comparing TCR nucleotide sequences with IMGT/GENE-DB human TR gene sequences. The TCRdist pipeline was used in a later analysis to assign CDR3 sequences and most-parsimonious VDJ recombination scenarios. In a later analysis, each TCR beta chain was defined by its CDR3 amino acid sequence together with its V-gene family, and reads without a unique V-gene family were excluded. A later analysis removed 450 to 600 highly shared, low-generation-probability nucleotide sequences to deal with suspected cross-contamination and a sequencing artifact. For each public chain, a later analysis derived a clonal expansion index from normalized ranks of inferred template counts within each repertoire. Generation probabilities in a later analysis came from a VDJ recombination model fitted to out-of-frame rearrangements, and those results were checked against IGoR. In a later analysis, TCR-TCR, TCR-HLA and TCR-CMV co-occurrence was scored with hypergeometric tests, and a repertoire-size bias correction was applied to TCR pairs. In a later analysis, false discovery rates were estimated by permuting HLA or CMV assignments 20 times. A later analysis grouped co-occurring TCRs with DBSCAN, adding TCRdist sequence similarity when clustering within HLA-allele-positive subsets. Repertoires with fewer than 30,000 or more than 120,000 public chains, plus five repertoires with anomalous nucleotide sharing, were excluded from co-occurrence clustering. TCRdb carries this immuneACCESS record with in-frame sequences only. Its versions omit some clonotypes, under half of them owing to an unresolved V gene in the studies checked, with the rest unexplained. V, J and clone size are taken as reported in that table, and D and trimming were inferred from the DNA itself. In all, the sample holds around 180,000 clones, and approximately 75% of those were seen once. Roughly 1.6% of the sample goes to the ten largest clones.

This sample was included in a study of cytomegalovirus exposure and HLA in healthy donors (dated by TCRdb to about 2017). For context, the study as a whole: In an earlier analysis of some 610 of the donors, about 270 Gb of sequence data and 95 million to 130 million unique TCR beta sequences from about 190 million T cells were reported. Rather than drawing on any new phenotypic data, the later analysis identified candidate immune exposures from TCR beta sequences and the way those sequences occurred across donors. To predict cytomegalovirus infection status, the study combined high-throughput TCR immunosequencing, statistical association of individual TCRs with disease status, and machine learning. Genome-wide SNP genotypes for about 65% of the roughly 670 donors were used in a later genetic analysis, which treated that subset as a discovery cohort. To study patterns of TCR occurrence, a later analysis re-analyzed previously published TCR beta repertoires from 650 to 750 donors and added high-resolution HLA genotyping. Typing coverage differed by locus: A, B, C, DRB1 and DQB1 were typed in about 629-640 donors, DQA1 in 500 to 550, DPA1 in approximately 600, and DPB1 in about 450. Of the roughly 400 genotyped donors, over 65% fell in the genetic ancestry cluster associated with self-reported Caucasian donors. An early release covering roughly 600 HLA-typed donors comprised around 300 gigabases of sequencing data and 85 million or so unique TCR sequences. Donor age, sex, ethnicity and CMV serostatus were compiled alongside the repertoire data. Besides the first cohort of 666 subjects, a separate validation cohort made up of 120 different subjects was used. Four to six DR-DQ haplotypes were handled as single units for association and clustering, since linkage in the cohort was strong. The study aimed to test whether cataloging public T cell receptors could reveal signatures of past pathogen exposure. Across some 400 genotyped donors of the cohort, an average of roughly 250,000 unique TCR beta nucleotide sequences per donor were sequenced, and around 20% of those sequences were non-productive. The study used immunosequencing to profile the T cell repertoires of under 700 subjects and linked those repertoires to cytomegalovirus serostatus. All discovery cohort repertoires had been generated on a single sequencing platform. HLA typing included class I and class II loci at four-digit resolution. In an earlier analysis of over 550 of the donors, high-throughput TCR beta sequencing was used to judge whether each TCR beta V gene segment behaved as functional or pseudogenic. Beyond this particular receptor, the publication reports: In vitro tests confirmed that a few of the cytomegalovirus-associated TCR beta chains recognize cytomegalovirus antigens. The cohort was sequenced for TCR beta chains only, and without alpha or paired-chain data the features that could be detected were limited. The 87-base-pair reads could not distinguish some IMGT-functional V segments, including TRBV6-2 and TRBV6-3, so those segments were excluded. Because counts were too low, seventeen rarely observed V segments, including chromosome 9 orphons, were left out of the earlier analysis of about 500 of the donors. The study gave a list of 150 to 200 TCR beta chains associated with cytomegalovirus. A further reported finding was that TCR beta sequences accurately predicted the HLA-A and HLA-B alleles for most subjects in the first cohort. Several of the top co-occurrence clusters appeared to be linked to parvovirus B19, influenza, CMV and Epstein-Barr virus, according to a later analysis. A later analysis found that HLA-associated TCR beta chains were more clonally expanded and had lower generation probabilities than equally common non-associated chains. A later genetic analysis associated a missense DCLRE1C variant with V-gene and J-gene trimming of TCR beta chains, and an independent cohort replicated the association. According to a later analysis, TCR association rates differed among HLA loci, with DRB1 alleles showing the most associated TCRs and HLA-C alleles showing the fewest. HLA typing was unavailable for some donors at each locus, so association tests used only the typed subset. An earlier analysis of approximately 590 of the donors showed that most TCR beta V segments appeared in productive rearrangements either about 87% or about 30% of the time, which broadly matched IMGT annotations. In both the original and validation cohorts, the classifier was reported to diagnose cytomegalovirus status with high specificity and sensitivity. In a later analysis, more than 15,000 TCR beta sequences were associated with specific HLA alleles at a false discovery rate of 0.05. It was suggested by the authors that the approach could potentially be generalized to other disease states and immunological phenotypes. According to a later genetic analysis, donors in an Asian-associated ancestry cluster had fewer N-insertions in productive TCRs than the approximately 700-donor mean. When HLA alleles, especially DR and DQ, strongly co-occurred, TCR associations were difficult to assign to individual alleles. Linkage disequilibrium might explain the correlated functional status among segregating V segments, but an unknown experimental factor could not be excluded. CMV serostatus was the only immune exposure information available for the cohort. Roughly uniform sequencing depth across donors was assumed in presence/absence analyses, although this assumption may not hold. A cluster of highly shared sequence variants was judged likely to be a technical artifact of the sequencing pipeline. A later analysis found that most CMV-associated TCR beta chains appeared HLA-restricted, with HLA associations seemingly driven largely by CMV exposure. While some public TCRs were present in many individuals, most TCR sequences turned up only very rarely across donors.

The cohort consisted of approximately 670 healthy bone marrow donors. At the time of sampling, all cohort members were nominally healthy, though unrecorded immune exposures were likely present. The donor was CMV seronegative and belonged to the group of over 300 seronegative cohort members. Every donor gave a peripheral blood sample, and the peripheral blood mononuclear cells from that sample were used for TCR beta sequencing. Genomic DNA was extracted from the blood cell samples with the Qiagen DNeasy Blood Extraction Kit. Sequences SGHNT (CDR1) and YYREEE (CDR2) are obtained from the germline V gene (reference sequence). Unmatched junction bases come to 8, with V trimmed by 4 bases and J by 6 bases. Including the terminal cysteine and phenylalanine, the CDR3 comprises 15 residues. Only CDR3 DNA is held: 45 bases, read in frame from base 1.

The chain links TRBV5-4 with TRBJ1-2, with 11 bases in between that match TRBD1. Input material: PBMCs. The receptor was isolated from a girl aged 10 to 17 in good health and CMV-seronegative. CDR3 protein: CASSPNQDRGHGYTF. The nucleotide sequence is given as TGTGCCAGCAGCCCCAATCAGGACAGGGGGCATGGCTACACCTTC.